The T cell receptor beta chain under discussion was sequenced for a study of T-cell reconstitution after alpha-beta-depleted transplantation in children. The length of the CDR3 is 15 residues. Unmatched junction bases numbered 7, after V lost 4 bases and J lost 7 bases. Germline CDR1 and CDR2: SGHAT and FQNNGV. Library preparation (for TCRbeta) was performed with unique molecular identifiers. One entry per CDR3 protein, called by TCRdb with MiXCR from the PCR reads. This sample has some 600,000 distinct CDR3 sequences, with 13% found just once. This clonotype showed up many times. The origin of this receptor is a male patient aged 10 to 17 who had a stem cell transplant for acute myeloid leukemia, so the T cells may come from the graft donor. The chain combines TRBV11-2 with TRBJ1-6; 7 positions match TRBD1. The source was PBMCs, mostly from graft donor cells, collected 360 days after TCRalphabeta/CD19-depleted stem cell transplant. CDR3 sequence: CASSSTGNGNSPLHF. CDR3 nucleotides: TGTGCCAGCAGCTCGACAGGGAATGGCAATTCACCCCTCCACTTT.